The clone carrying this T cell receptor beta chain occurred a few times. Its cognate antigen is unknown. Germline V gives CDR1 MRHNA, CDR2 SNTAGT. This CDR3 is 16 amino acids long. The V gene lost 5 bases and the J gene lost 7 bases, with 23 bases spanning the gap. Using RNA transcripts as the source, TCR beta CDR3 regions were amplified. Researchers ran a first-round RT-PCR on the TCR CDR3 using the HTBI primer set. From the multiplex PCR reads, TCRdb called clonotypes with MiXCR, one entry per CDR3 protein. Here the sample spans under 350,000 distinct CDR3 sequences, roughly an eighth being singletons. Fresh peripheral blood, roughly 9.8 ml of it, supplied the PBMCs. The data were obtained in a study of T cells in Graves' hyperthyroidism and ophthalmopathy. On the study more broadly: Peripheral blood was drawn at first diagnosis, prior to all treatment.

Findings of the study overall: Most expanded thyroid clonotypes above 0.001 recurred in blood.

The sequencing input was blood. This clonotype was sampled from a woman aged 40 to 49 with Graves' ophthalmopathy. This chain joins TRBV6-4 and TRBJ2-5; D remains ambiguous. This CDR3 reads CASSPGFNVGLGTQYF. The CDR3 nucleotides are TGTGCCAGCAGTCCGGGTTTTAATGTTGGTTTGGGGACCCAGTACTTC.